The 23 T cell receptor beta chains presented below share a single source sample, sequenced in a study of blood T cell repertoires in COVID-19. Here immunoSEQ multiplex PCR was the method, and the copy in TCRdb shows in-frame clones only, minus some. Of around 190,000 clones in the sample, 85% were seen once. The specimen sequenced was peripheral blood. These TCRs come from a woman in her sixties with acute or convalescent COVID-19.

The CDR3 DNA follows: TGCGCCAGCAGCGGACAGGGACACCATAATTCACCCCTCCACTTT. This gives the protein CASSGQGHHNSPLHF. The chain uses TRBV5-1 and TRBJ1-6; TRBD1 aligns across 8 bases. Germline V gene lookup returns CDR1 SGHRS and CDR2 YFSETQ. V trimming: 4 bases; J trimming: 5 bases; junction bases outside the gene matches: 5. This CDR3 is built from 15 residues.

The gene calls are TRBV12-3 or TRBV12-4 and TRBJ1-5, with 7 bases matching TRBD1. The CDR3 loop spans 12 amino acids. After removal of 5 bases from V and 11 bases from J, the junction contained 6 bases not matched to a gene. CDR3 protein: CASSLHRGSQHF. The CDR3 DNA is TGTGCCAGCAGTCTGCACAGGGGATCCCAGCATTTT.

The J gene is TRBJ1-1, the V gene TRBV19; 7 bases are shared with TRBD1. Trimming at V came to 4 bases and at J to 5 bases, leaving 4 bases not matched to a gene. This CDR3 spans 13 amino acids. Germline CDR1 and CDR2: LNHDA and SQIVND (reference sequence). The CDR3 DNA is TGTGCCAGTAGTACAACAGGGGAGACTGAAGCTTTCTTT. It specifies CASSTTGETEAFF.

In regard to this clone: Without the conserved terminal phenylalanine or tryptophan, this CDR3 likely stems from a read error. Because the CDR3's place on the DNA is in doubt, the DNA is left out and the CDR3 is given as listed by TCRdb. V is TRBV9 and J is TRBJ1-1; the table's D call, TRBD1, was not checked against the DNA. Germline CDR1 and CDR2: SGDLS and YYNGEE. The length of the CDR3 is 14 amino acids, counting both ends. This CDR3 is CASSEGTGQLNPPA.

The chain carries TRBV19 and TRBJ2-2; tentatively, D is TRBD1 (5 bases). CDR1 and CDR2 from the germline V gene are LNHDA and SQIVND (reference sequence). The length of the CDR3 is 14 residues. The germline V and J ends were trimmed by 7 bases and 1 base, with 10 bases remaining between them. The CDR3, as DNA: TGTGCCAGTACGTGGGGCGTGAACACCGGGGAGCTGTTTTTT. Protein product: CASTWGVNTGELFF.

The CDR3 protein is CASSLASSRRNEQFF. CDR3 nucleotide sequence: TGCGCCAGCAGCTTGGCTAGTTCCCGTCGGAATGAGCAGTTCTTC. This sequence joins TRBV5-1 and TRBJ2-1; the D is unclear. V was cut by 0 bases and J by 7 bases, with 14 bases left in between. The CDR3 spans 15 residues. Germline loops: CDR1 SGHRS, CDR2 YFSETQ.

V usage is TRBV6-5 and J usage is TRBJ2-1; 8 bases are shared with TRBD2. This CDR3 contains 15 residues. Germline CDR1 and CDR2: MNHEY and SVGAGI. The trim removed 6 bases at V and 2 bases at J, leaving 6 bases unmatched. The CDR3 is CASRTSGLAYNEQFF. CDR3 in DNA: TGTGCCAGCAGAACTAGCGGACTGGCCTACAATGAGCAGTTCTTC.

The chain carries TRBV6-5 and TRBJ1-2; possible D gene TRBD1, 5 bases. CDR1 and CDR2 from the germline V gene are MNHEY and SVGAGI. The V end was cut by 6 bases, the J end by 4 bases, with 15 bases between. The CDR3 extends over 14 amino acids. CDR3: CASSPLTVGYGYTF. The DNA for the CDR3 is TGTGCCAGCAGCCCATTGACAGTCGGCTATGGCTACACCTTC.

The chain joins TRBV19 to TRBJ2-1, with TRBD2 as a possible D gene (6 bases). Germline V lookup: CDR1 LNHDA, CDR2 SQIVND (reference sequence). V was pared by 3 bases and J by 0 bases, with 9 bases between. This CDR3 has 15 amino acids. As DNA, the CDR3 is TGTGCCAGTAGTATTGGCGGGGTCTCCTACAATGAGCAGTTCTTC. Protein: CASSIGGVSYNEQFF.

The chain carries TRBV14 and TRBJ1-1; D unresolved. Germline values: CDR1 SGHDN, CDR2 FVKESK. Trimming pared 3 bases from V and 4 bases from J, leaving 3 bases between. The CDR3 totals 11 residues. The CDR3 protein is CASSHGTEAFF. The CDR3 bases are TGTGCCAGCAGCCACGGCACTGAAGCTTTCTTT.

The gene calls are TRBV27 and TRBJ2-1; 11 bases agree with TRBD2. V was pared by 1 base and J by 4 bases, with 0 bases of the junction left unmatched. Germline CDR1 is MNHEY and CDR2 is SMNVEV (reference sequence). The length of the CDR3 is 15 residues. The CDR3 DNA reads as TGTGCCAGCAGTTTATGGACTAGCGGGTACAATGAGCAGTTCTTC. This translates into CASSLWTSGYNEQFF.

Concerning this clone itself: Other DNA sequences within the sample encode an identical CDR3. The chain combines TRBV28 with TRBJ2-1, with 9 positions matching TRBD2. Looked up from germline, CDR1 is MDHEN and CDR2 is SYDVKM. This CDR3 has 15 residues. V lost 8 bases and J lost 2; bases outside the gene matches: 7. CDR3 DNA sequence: TGTGCCAGCTCCCAGACTAGCGGTACCTACAATGAGCAGTTCTTC. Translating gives CASSQTSGTYNEQFF.

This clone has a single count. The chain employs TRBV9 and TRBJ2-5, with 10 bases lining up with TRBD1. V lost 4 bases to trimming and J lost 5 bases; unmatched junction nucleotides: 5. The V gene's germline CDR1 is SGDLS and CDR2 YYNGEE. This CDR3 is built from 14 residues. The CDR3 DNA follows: TGTGCCAGCAGCCAGGGACAGGGGAGTGAGACCCAGTACTTC. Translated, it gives CASSQGQGSETQYF.

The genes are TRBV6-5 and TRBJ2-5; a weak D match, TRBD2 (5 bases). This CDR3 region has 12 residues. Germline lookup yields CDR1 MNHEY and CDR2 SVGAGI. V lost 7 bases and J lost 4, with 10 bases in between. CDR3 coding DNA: TGTGCCAGCAATAGCGTAGGAGAGACCCAGTACTTC. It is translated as CASNSVGETQYF.

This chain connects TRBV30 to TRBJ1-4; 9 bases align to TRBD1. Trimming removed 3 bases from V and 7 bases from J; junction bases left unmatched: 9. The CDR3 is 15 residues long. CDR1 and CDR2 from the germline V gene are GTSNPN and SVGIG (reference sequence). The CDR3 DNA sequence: TGTGCCTGGAGCAAAAAACAGGGGGCGAGTGAAAAACTGTTTTTT. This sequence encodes CAWSKKQGASEKLFF. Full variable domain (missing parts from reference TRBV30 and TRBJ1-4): SQTIHQWPATLVQPVGSPLSLECTVEGTSNPNLYWYRQAAGRGLQLLFYSVGIGQISSEVPQNLSASRPQDRQFILSSKKLLLSDSGFYLCAWSKKQGASEKLFFGSGTQLSVL.

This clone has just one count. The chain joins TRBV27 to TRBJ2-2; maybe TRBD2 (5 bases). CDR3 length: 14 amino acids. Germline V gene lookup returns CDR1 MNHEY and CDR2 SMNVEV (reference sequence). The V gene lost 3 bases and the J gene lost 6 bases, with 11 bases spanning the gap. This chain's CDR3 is CASSFLLEAGELFF. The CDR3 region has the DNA TGTGCCAGCAGTTTCCTACTAGAGGCCGGGGAGCTGTTTTTT.

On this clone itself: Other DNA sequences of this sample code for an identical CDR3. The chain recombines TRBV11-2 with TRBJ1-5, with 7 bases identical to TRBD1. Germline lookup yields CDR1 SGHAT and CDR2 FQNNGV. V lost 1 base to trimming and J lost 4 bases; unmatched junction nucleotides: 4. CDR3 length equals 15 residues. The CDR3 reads CASSLGQGPNQPQHF. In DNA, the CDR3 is TGTGCCAGCAGCTTAGGACAGGGTCCTAATCAGCCCCAGCATTTT.

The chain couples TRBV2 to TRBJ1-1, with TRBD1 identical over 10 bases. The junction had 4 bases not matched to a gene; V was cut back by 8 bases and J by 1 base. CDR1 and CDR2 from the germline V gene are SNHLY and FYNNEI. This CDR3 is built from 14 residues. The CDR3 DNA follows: TGTGCCAGCGACAGGGGGCTGGGGAACACTGAAGCTTTCTTT. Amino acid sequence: CASDRGLGNTEAFF.

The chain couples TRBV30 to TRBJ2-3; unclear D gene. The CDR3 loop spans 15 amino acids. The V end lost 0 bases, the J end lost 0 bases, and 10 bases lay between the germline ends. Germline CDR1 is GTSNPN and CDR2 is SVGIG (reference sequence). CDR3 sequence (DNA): TGTGCCTGGAGTGTACTCAGGATTAGCACAGATACGCAGTATTTT. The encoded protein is CAWSVLRISTDTQYF.

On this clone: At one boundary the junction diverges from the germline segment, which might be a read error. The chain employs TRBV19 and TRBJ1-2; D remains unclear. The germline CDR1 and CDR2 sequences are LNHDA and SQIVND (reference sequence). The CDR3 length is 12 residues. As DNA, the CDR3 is TGTGCCGGCTTCGACTCAAACTCTGGCTACACCTTC. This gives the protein CAGFDSNSGYTF.

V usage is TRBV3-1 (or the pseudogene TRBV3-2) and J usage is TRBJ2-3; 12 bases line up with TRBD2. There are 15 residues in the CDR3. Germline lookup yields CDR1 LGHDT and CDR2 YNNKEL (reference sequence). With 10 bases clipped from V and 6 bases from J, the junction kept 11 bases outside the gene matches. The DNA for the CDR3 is TGTGCCACCGGACTAGCGGGAACCGCGGTCGATACGCAGTATTTT. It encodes CATGLAGTAVDTQYF.

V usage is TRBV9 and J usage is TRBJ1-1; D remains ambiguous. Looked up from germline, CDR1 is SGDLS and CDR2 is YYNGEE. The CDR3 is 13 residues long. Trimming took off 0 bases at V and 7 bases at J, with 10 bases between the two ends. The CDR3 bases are TGTGCCAGCAGCGTAGCTTTTGGGAGTGAAGCTTTCTTT. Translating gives CASSVAFGSEAFF.

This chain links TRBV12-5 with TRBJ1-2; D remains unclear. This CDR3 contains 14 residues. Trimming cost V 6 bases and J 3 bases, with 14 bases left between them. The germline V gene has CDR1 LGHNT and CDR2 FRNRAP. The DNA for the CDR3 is TGTGCTAGTGGCCCTCCTGGTAGTGACTATGGCTACACCTTC. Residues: CASGPPGSDYGYTF.